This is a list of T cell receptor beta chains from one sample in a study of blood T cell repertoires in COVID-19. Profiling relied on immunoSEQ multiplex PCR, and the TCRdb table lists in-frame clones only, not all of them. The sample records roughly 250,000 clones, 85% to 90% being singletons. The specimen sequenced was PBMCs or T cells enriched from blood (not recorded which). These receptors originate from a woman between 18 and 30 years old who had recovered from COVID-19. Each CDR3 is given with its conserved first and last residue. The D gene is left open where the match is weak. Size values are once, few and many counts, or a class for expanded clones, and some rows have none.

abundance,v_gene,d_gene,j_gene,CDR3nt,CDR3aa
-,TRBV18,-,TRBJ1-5,TGTGCCAGCTCACCCAGGGCAGGGGACGGTCAGCCCCAGCATTTT,CASSPRAGDGQPQHF
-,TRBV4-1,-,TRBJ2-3,TGCGCCAGCAGCCAAGATTGGTACGGTAGCCAGGATACGCAGTATTTT,CASSQDWYGSQDTQYF
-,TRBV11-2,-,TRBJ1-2,TGTGCCAGCAGCTCCCGGGGTGGGAATGGCTACACCTTC,CASSSRGGNGYTF
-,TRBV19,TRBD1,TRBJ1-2,TGTGCCAGTACCTTAACAGGGGCCGCCCGGTATGGCTACACCTTC,CASTLTGAARYGYTF
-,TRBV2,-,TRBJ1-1,TGTGCCAGCAGTGAGCAGATTTCGAACACTGAAGCTTTCTTT,CASSEQISNTEAFF
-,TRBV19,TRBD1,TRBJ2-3,TGTGCCAGTAGTATCATTGGGACAGCTAGCACAGATACGCAGTATTTT,CASSIIGTASTDTQYF
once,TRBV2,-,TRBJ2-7,TGTGCCAGCAGCTTACGCGCAACCTACGAGCAGTACTTC,CASSLRATYEQYF
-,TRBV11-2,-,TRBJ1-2,TGTGCCAGCAGCTTAGGCCACAGGAACTATGGCTACACCTTC,CASSLGHRNYGYTF
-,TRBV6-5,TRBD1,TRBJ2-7,TGTGCCAGCAGCCGGGACAGGGCCTACGAGCAGTACTTC,CASSRDRAYEQYF
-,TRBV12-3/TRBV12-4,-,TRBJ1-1,TGTGCCAGCAGTTTACGGGGGATTACTGAAGCTTTCTTT,CASSLRGITEAFF
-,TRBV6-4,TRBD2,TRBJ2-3,TGTGCCAGCAGTGCAAGGACTAGCGGGAGCACAGATACGCAGTATTTT,CASSARTSGSTDTQYF
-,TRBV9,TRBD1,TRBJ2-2,TGTGCCAGCAGCGCCCCGGTTGAGGGGGCTTACGGGGAGCTGTTTTTT,CASSAPVEGAYGELFF
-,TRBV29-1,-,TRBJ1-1,TGCAGCGCAGGTCGGTCGGGCACTGAAGCTTTCTTT,CSAGRSGTEAFF
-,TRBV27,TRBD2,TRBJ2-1,TGTGCCAGCAGTCGCAGTAGCGGGGGGGCGAATGAGCAGTTCTTC,CASSRSSGGANEQFF
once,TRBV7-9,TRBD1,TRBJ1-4,TGTGCCAGCAGCTTAGCGGGACAGGGTGATGAAAAACTGTTTTTT,CASSLAGQGDEKLFF
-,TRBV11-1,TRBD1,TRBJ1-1,TGTGCCAGCAGCTCCGGACAGGTGCCCATGAACACTGAAGCTTTCTTT,CASSSGQVPMNTEAFF
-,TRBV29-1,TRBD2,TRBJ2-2,TGCAGCGTTGAAACTAGCGGGGGGATCACCGGGGAGCTGTTTTTT,CSVETSGGITGELFF
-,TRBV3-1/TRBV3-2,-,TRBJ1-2,TGTGCCAGCAGCCAAGATTACAGGGCTCTCTATGGCTACACCTTC,CASSQDYRALYGYTF
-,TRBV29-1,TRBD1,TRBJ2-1,TGCAGCGTTTACCCGGGACAGGGGAACAATGAGCAGTTCTTC,CSVYPGQGNNEQFF
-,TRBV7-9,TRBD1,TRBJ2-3,TGTGCCAGCAGCGAGCAGGGGGCTTGGAGCACAGATACGCAGTATTTT,CASSEQGAWSTDTQYF
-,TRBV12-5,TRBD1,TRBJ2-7,TGTGCTAGTGGTTTGGGGGACAGGCAGTCCTACGAGCAGTACTTC,CASGLGDRQSYEQYF
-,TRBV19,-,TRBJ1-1,TGTGCCAGTAGCTCTCAAATTCGGACTGAAGCTTTCTTT,CASSSQIRTEAFF
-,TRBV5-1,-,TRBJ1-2,TGCGCCAGCAGCGCAGCGAGTTACCTGAATGGCTGGACCTTC,CASSAASYLNGWTF
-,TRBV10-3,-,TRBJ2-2,TGTGCCATCAACGAGGGGGCCGGGGAGCTGTTTTTT,CAINEGAGELFF
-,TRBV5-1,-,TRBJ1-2,TGCGCCAGCAGCTCCTGGCCGGGGGATGGCTACACCTTC,CASSSWPGDGYTF
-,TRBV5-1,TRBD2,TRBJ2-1,TGCGCCAGCAGCTTGGGAGGTAGCGGGGGTTACAATGAGCAGTTCTTC,CASSLGGSGGYNEQFF
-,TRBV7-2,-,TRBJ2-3,TGTGCCAGCAGCTTAGCGCGGGATACCGGTACGCAGTATTTT,CASSLARDTGTQYF
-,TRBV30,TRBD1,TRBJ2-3,TGTGCCTGGAAACAGGGGCGAATCACAGATACGCAGTATTTT,CAWKQGRITDTQYF
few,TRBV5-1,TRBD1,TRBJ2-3,TGCGCCAGCAGCTTGGACAGGGGTGGAGATACGCAGTATTTT,CASSLDRGGDTQYF
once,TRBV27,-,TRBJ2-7,TGTGCCAGCGCTACGGTGGACACGTCCTACGAGCAGTACTTC,CASATVDTSYEQYF
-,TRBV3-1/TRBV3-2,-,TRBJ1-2,TGTGCCAGCAGCCAAGGGCAGTCGGGCTATGGCTACACCTTC,CASSQGQSGYGYTF
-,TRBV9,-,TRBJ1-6,TGTGCCAGCAGCGTAGACAGTGGAAATTCACCCCTCCACTTT,CASSVDSGNSPLHF
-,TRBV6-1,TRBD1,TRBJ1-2,TGTGCCAGCAGTGATTCCGGGACAGGGGTTATTTATGGCTACACCTTC,CASSDSGTGVIYGYTF
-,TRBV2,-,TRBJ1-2,TGTGCCAGCAGTGCGAGCCGGGATGGCTACACCTTC,CASSASRDGYTF
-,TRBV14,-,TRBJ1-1,TGTGCCAGCAGCCCTCTGGGGGGGTGGAACAACACTGAAGCTTTCTTT,CASSPLGGWNNTEAFF
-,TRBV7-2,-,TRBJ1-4,TGTGCCAGCAGCCTGCACAGTGGGGGGGAACTTAGTGAAAAACTGTTTTTT,CASSLHSGGELSEKLFF
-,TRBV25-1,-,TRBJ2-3,TGTGCCAGCAGGACTAGGGGAGGAGATACGCAGTATTTT,CASRTRGGDTQYF
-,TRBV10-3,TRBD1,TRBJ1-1,TGTGCCATCAGGGGACAGGGGGGGTTTTACACTGAAGCTTTCTTT,CAIRGQGGFYTEAFF
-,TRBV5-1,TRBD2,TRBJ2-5,TGCGCCAGCAGCCCATTTAGCGGGGGGGCGAGGGAGGCCCAGTACTTC,CASSPFSGGAREAQYF
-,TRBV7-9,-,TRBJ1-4,TGTGCCAGCAGCTTAGCGCAGACAGGACCTAATGAAAAACTGTTTTTT,CASSLAQTGPNEKLFF
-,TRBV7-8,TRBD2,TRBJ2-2,TGTGCCAGCAGCTTATCCCTGCCGGGGGGCACCGGGGAGCTGTTTTTT,CASSLSLPGGTGELFF
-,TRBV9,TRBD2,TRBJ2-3,TGTGCCAGCAGCGTAGAACTAGCGGGTAGCACAGATACGCAGTATTTT,CASSVELAGSTDTQYF
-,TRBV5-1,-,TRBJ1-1,TGCGCCAGCAGCTTGGTAGGGGCGAGGAACACTGAAGCTTTCTTT,CASSLVGARNTEAFF
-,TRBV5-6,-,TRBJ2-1,TGTGCCAGCAGCTTGGTAAACAATGAGCAGTTCTTC,CASSLVNNEQFF
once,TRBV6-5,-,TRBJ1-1,TGTGCCAGCACCGCCACAGGGATGGCTGAAGCTTTCTTT,CASTATGMAEAFF
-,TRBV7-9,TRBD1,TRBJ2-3,TGTGCCAGCAGCCGACCCCCGGACAGGGATGATTATCAAGATACGCAGTATTTT,CASSRPPDRDDYQDTQYF
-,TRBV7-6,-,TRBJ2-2,TGTGCCAGCAGCTTTTTAGGGAGAGAGACCGGGGAGCTGTTTTTT,CASSFLGRETGELFF
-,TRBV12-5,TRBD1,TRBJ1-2,TGTGCTAGTGGTGGTGGGACAGGGAGCTATGGCTACACCTTC,CASGGGTGSYGYTF
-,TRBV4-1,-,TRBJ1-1,TGCGCCAGCAGCCAAACAGGGAACACTGAAGCTTTCTTT,CASSQTGNTEAFF